The 17 T cell receptor beta chains reported below all come from one sample, sequenced in a study of cytomegalovirus exposure and HLA in healthy donors. Researchers ran the PCR with 60 Vbeta and 13 Jbeta primers. Method: immunoSEQ multiplex PCR; TCRdb's copy keeps in-frame clones and lacks some. This sample's table has roughly 220,000 clones. The sequenced material came from PBMCs. These receptors were collected from a girl aged 2-9 years in good health and CMV-seropositive.

The chain couples TRBV2 to TRBJ2-1; TRBD1 is a possible D gene (5 bases). CDR3 length: 13 residues. V lost 8 bases and J 2 bases, leaving 10 bases between the germline ends. Per germline, CDR1 SNHLY and CDR2 FYNNEI. Written as DNA, the CDR3 is TGTGCCAGCGGACCCAGGGCCTACAATGAGCAGTTCTTC. The encoded protein is CASGPRAYNEQFF.

The chain carries TRBV7-9 and TRBJ2-7; no definite D call. The length of the CDR3 is 11 residues. Germline lookup yields CDR1 SEHNR and CDR2 FQNEAQ (reference sequence). Trimming cost V 5 bases and J 3 bases, with 5 bases left between them. CDR3 nucleotides: TGTGCCAGCAGCATAAACTACGAGCAGTACTTC. The encoded protein is CASSINYEQYF.

For this clone: Other DNA variants within this sample encode the same CDR3. This sequence joins TRBV5-6 and TRBJ2-7, with D possibly being TRBD1 (5 bases). CDR1 and CDR2 from the germline V gene are SGHDT and YYEEEE. The CDR3 has 14 amino acids. V was clipped by 0 bases and J by 2 bases, with 9 bases between them. The CDR3 DNA reads TGTGCCAGCAGCTTGGGAACAGGAACCTACGAGCAGTACTTC. Translated: CASSLGTGTYEQYF.

V usage is TRBV5-6 and J usage is TRBJ2-1, with D uncertain. Germline assignment: CDR1 SGHDT and CDR2 YYEEEE. V shed 1 base and J shed 8 bases, with 19 bases lying between them. The CDR3 contains 16 residues. CDR3 in amino acids: CASSLISAVESYEQFF. In nucleotides, the CDR3 is TGTGCCAGCAGCTTGATTTCGGCGGTCGAGAGCTATGAGCAGTTCTTC.

This chain uses TRBV7-2 with TRBJ2-1, with TRBD2 matching 8 bases. J was trimmed by 6 bases and V by 7 bases; bases with no gene match: 8. Germline V gene lookup returns CDR1 SGHTA and CDR2 FQGNSA. The CDR3 runs 14 residues. The CDR3 region has the DNA TGTGCCAGCATCAGGGACCTAGCGGGCAATGAGCAGTTCTTC. Translating gives CASIRDLAGNEQFF.

The rearrangement uses TRBV10-3 and TRBJ1-6; TRBD1 matches 8 bases. Germline CDR1 and CDR2: ENHRY and SYGVKD. This CDR3 comprises 15 residues. V shed 6 bases, J shed 6 bases, and the junction held 7 bases outside the gene matches. In DNA, the CDR3 is TGTGCCATCAGGGGGGACAGGATTCTTAATTCACCCCTCCACTTT. It yields the protein CAIRGDRILNSPLHF.

The CDR3 sequence is CASSRTSGRLQETQYF. The CDR3, as DNA: TGTGCCAGCAGCAGGACTAGCGGGAGATTGCAGGAGACCCAGTACTTC. This rearrangement joins TRBV5-6 to TRBJ2-5; TRBD2 agrees at 13 bases. Germline CDR1 reads SGHDT; CDR2 reads YYEEEE. This CDR3 comprises 16 residues. V gave up 4 bases and J gave up 5 bases; unmatched junction bases: 8.

In DNA form, the CDR3 reads TGTGCCAGCAGTGAAGAGGCAGGGCGGCAAGAGACCCAGTACTTC. It yields the protein CASSEEAGRQETQYF. V and J are TRBV6-1 and TRBJ2-5; a possible D gene is TRBD1 (5 bases). With 1 base removed from V and 2 bases from J, the gap between germline ends came to 11 bases. Germline CDR1 and CDR2: MNHNS and SASEGT. The CDR3 runs 15 residues.

The chain links TRBV7-9 to TRBJ2-3; D uncertain. CDR1 is SEHNR and CDR2 is FQNEAQ in the germline V gene (reference sequence). Trimming removed 5 bases at V and 5 bases at J, with 17 bases between. This CDR3 has 15 residues. Here the CDR3 reads CASSLGDTAIDTQYF. CDR3 DNA sequence: TGTGCCAGCAGCCTAGGCGACACCGCGATAGATACGCAGTATTTT. The full variable domain, rest sourced from reference TRBV7-9 and TRBJ2-3, is DTGVSQNPRHKITKRGQNVTFRCDPISEHNRLYWYRQTLGQGPEFLTYFQNEAQLEKSRLLSDRFSAERPKGSFSTLEIQRTEQGDSAMYLCASSLGDTAIDTQYFGPGTRLTVL.

The V and J genes are TRBV5-1 and TRBJ2-4; D perhaps matches TRBD1 (5 bases). The germline gives CDR1 SGHRS, CDR2 YFSETQ. Trimming left V 0 bases short and J 8 bases short, with 12 bases between. The length of the CDR3 is 14 residues. The CDR3 spells CASSLGAEQDIQYF. CDR3 nucleotides: TGCGCCAGCAGCTTGGGGGCTGAACAGGACATTCAGTACTTC.

V and J are TRBV7-9 and TRBJ2-3; 11 nucleotides agree with TRBD2. The germline gives CDR1 SEHNR, CDR2 FQNEAQ (reference sequence). The CDR3 is 17 residues long. With 1 base clipped from V and 2 bases from J, the junction kept 5 bases outside the gene matches. The CDR3: CASSLGGTSGVTDTQYF. The CDR3 nucleotides read TGTGCCAGCAGCTTAGGGGGGACTAGCGGAGTCACAGATACGCAGTATTTT.

This chain uses TRBV19 with TRBJ2-5; TRBD2 matches at 8 bases. The germline gives CDR1 LNHDA, CDR2 SQIVND (reference sequence). The CDR3 extends over 15 amino acids. J was trimmed by 2 bases and V by 3 bases; bases with no gene match: 5. The CDR3 bases are TGTGCCAGTAGTATTACGGGGGGGCGACAAGAGACCCAGTACTTC. Residues: CASSITGGRQETQYF.

The chain combines TRBV29-1 with TRBJ2-3, with 8 bases aligning to TRBD2. The CDR3 loop spans 14 amino acids. V lost 4 bases to trimming and J lost 2 bases; unmatched junction nucleotides: 5. Germline CDR1 reads SQVTM; CDR2 reads ANQGSEA. CDR3 bases: TGCAGCGTTGTGACTAGCGCTAACACAGATACGCAGTATTTT. This encodes CSVVTSANTDTQYF.

V is TRBV19 and J is TRBJ2-1, with D maybe TRBD2 (5 bases). The CDR3 covers 19 residues. The ends were cut back, 5 bases at V and 0 bases at J, with 23 bases in the middle. Germline V gene lookup returns CDR1 LNHDA and CDR2 SQIVND (reference sequence). In DNA form, the CDR3 reads TGTGCCAGTAGTGTAGTAGTGAGGGCTAGGTCCAGCTCCTACAATGAGCAGTTCTTC. As protein: CASSVVVRARSSSYNEQFF.

The chain uses TRBV7-2 and TRBJ2-1; 10 nucleotides agree with TRBD1. The CDR3 extends over 22 amino acids. V lost 0 bases, J lost 4 bases, and 21 bases stayed unmatched. Germline CDR1 is SGHTA and CDR2 is FQGNSA. The CDR3 reads CASSLAFRGQGKLSGGYNEQFF. The CDR3, as DNA: TGTGCCAGCAGCTTAGCTTTTAGGGGACAGGGGAAACTCAGCGGGGGATACAATGAGCAGTTCTTC.

V gene TRBV14 combines with J gene TRBJ1-2; a weak D match, TRBD1 (5 bases). The V gene lost 6 bases and the J gene lost 5 bases, with 13 bases spanning the gap. The germline CDR1 and CDR2 sequences are SGHDN and FVKESK. This CDR3 has 13 residues. The CDR3 reads CASSRGHLYGYTF. CDR3 sequence (DNA): TGTGCCAGCAGTCGAGGACATCTTTATGGCTACACCTTC.

V usage is TRBV5-1 and J usage is TRBJ2-7; a weak D match, TRBD1 (6 bases). Germline V lookup: CDR1 SGHRS, CDR2 YFSETQ. Trimming removed 4 bases from V and 9 bases from J, with 14 bases in between. The CDR3 is made up of 12 amino acids. The CDR3: CASSRGQSVQYF. CDR3 sequence (DNA): TGCGCCAGCAGCCGAGGACAGTCTGTGCAGTACTTC.